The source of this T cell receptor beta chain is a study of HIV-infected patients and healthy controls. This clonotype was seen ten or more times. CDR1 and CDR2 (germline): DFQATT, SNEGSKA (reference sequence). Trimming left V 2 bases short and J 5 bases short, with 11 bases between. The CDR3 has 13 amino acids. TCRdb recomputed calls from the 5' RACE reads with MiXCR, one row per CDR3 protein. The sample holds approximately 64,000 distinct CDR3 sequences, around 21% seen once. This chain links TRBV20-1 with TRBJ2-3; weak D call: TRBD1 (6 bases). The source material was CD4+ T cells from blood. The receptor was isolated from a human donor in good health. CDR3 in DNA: TGCAGTGCTAGAACAGGGTTCGTAGATACGCAGTATTTT. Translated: CSARTGFVDTQYF.